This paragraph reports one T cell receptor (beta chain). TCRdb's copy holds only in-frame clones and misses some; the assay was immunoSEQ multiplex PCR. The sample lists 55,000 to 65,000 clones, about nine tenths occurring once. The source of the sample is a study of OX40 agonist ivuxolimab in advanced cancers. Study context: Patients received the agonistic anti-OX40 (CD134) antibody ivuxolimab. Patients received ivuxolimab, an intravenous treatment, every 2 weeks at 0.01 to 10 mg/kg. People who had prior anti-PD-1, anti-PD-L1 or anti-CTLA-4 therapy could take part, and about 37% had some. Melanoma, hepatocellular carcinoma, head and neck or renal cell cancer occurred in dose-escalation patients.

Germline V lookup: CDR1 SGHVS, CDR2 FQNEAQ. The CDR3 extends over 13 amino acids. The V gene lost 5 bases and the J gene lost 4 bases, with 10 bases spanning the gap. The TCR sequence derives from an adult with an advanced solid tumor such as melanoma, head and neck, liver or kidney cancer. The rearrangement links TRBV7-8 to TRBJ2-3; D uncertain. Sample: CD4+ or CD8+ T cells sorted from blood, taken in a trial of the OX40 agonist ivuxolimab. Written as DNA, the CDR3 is TGTGCCAGCAGCCCCGGTTTTGCAGATACGCAGTATTTT. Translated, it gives CASSPGFADTQYF.